This passage covers 27 T cell receptor beta chains from one sample sequenced in a study of blood T cells in healthy people across ages. Alongside a J-beta primer mix, a sample-barcoded 5' primer served in a second PCR lasting 7 to 11 cycles. TCRdb processed the 5' RACE reads anew with MiXCR; each CDR3 protein has one entry. The sample carries fewer than 800,000 distinct CDR3 sequences, around 45% recorded once. The sequencing sample was made of blood. Every receptor here comes from a woman aged 60-75 years in good health.

This sequence joins TRBV20-1 and TRBJ2-4; perhaps TRBD2 as D (5 bases). This CDR3 contains 13 residues. V lost 6 bases to trimming and J lost 4 bases, with 13 bases between them. Germline lookup yields CDR1 DFQATT and CDR2 SNEGSKA (reference sequence). DNA of the CDR3: TGCAGTGCGCAAGGGAGATCTAAAAACATTCAGTACTTC. Amino acid sequence: CSAQGRSKNIQYF.

The V gene is TRBV11-2, the J gene TRBJ2-7; D gene uncertain. V dropped 5 bases and J dropped 7 bases, with 15 bases sitting between them. The CDR3 totals 13 residues. From germline, CDR1 is SGHAT and CDR2 FQNNGV. The CDR3 is CASSAGAYNEQYF. The CDR3 nucleotides read TGTGCCAGCAGCGCCGGAGCATACAATGAGCAGTACTTC.

Of note for this clonotype: One end of the junction fails to match germline, which may point to a read error. J is TRBJ1-4 and V is TRBV12-5; D unresolved. The CDR3 runs to 11 residues. From germline, CDR1 is LGHNT and CDR2 FRNRAP. As DNA, the CDR3 is TGTGCCAGTGGTCTCCAGCGAAAACTGTTTTTT. Protein: CASGLQRKLFF.

The CDR3 protein is CASSLDSYSPLHF. As DNA, the CDR3 is TGTGCCAGCAGTTTAGACAGTTATTCACCCCTCCACTTT. The V call is TRBV12-3 or TRBV12-4, the J call TRBJ1-6; D gene unclear. The CDR3 length is 13 residues. Trimming stripped 1 base from V and 8 bases from J, with 6 bases between.

At least ten counts were recorded for this clonotype. The J gene is TRBJ2-2, the V gene TRBV11-2; D is ambiguous. Per germline, CDR1 SGHAT and CDR2 FQNNGV. The length of the CDR3 is 13 residues. Trimming cost V 4 bases and J 5 bases, with 8 bases left between them. The CDR3 spells CASSSSLTGELFF. In nucleotides, the CDR3 is TGTGCCAGCAGCTCCTCACTAACCGGGGAGCTGTTTTTT.

The chain couples TRBV29-1 to TRBJ2-7; the match to TRBD1 covers 7 bases. Trimming cost V 4 bases and J 5 bases; bases outside gene matches: 8. Germline V gene data show CDR1 as SQVTM and CDR2 as ANQGSEA. CDR3 length equals 13 residues. This CDR3 is CSVGTRDSHEQYF. CDR3 coding DNA: TGCAGCGTTGGGACCCGGGACAGCCACGAGCAGTACTTC.

The chain recombines TRBV27 with TRBJ2-5; D perhaps matches TRBD1 (7 bases). Germline CDR1 MNHEY, CDR2 SMNVEV (reference sequence). The CDR3 contains 16 residues. V shed 5 bases and J shed 1 base, with 17 bases lying between them. The CDR3 DNA follows: TGTGCCAGCAGTACCCGGACAGGAGGGACCCAAGAGACCCAGTACTTC. The encoded protein is CASSTRTGGTQETQYF.

This chain joins TRBV10-3 and TRBJ2-1; the D gene is possibly TRBD2 (6 bases). Trimming removed 6 bases from V and 5 bases from J, with 14 bases in between. Germline V CDR1 and CDR2: ENHRY, SYGVKD. The CDR3 has 14 residues. CDR3 DNA sequence: TGTGCCATCAGCTCGGACTACGCAGACAATGAGCAGTTCTTC. It specifies CAISSDYADNEQFF.

At least ten counts were recorded for this clonotype. The rearrangement joins TRBV29-1 to TRBJ2-5, with D perhaps TRBD1 (6 bases). Germline V CDR1 and CDR2: SQVTM, ANQGSEA. The CDR3 extends over 11 amino acids. Between the trimmed V and J ends, which lost 5 bases and 3 bases, there was a span of 7 bases. The DNA of the CDR3 is TGCAGCGTTAGGACAGAAGAGACCCAGTACTTC. As protein: CSVRTEETQYF. Variable domain in full (rest from reference TRBV29-1 and TRBJ2-5): SAVISQKPSRDICQRGTSLTIQCQVDSQVTMMFWYRQQPGQSLTLIATANQGSEATYESGFVIDKFPISRPNLTFSTLTVSNMSPEDSSIYLCSVRTEETQYFGPGTRLLVL.

This chain connects TRBV7-2 to TRBJ2-7, with D possibly matching TRBD2 (6 bases). The CDR3 covers 15 residues. Trimming removed 1 base at V and 3 bases at J, with 13 bases between. Looked up from germline, CDR1 is SGHTA and CDR2 is FQGNSA. In DNA form, the CDR3 reads TGTGCCAGCAGCTTAGGGGGGGTCTTGGACTACGAGCAGTACTTC. It translates to CASSLGGVLDYEQYF.

The chain uses TRBV19 and TRBJ2-3; D is unclear. CDR3 length: 14 residues. Germline V gene sequence: CDR1 LNHDA, CDR2 SQIVND (reference sequence). V lost 2 bases and J lost 5, with 11 bases in between. The CDR3 region has the DNA TGTGCCAGTAGTATAAGAGGTGTTGAAGATACGCAGTATTTT. This gives the protein CASSIRGVEDTQYF.

This clonotype was counted a single time. The chain has TRBV5-1 and TRBJ2-1, with 7 bases fitting TRBD1. Germline values: CDR1 SGHRS, CDR2 YFSETQ. Germline trimming cut 4 bases from V and 5 bases from J; bases unmatched to any gene: 3. This CDR3 comprises 13 residues. The CDR3 is CASSRGLDNEQFF. The CDR3 bases are TGCGCCAGCAGCAGGGGGCTGGACAATGAGCAGTTCTTC.

This clonotype was counted a single time. This sequence joins TRBV10-3 and TRBJ2-4; 8 bases match TRBD2. CDR1 is ENHRY and CDR2 is SYGVKD in the germline V gene. V was pared by 5 bases and J by 12 bases, with 3 bases of the junction left unmatched. This CDR3 has 11 amino acids. The CDR3 DNA sequence: TGTGCCATCAGTAGTCTAGCGGGTCAGTACTTC. Translation gives CAISSLAGQYF.

There are a few counts of this clonotype. V is TRBV29-1 and J is TRBJ1-2, with 7 bases fitting TRBD1. V was pared by 3 bases and J by 7 bases, with 11 bases of the junction left unmatched. The CDR3 length is 14 residues. Germline CDR1 SQVTM, CDR2 ANQGSEA. The DNA of the CDR3 is TGCAGCGTTGAGGATGGTGGGGCAGGGGGTGGCTACACCTTC. Amino acids: CSVEDGGAGGGYTF.

This clonotype was found many times. The chain links TRBV11-1 to TRBJ2-1; 7 nucleotides match TRBD1. The better agreement between TRBJ2-7 and the DNA end casts doubt on the J call. The CDR3 sequence is 16 residues long. The germline gives CDR1 SGHAT, CDR2 FQDESV (reference sequence). CDR3 sequence (DNA): TGTGCCAGCAACCCCTTCAGGGGGAGCTCCTACAATGAGCAGTACTTC. Encoded protein: CASNPFRGSSYNEQYF.

The genes are TRBV28 and TRBJ2-1; 8 positions agree with TRBD2. V lost 6 bases, J lost 6 bases, and 10 bases stayed unmatched. Per germline, CDR1 MDHEN and CDR2 SYDVKM. This CDR3 has 15 residues. CDR3 sequence (DNA): TGTGCCAGCAGACTCCCGGGACTAGAGGGCAATGAGCAGTTCTTC. Translated, it gives CASRLPGLEGNEQFF.

The CDR3 DNA follows: TGTGCCAGCAGCCGGCGCCCCCCTAGCGGGCAAGAGACCCAGTTCTTC. Translated: CASSRRPPSGQETQFF. The chain links TRBV11-2 to TRBJ2-5; 8 bases line up with TRBD2. Matching the DNA end better, TRBJ2-1 makes the J call doubtful. Germline values: CDR1 SGHAT, CDR2 FQNNGV. The CDR3 contains 16 residues.

In this sample, this clonotype turned up many times. This chain uses TRBV7-3 with TRBJ1-1; D possibly corresponds to TRBD1 (6 bases). Trimming cost V 6 bases and J 4 bases, with 12 bases left between them. The CDR3 contains 13 residues. Germline V gene lookup returns CDR1 SGHTA and CDR2 FQGTGA. The CDR3 loop is CASSYGQTTEAFF. The CDR3 coding sequence is TGTGCCAGCAGTTACGGACAGACCACTGAAGCTTTCTTT.

This clonotype was found a few times. The chain couples TRBV5-1 to TRBJ1-1, with D perhaps TRBD1 (6 bases). Per germline, CDR1 SGHRS and CDR2 YFSETQ. The CDR3 has 16 residues. V was shortened by 0 bases and J by 0 bases, with 12 bases between the two germline ends. The CDR3 loop reads CASSLGRGLVNTEAFF. The DNA for the CDR3 is TGCGCCAGCAGCTTGGGACGGGGGCTGGTGAACACTGAAGCTTTCTTT.

The DNA of the CDR3 is TGCAGTGCCCTCCGGGATAGCGGGACTGGGGATACGCAGTATTTT. Translated: CSALRDSGTGDTQYF. This chain connects TRBV20-1 to TRBJ2-3, with 8 bases matching TRBD2. With 6 bases clipped from V and 6 bases from J, the junction kept 14 bases outside the gene matches. CDR1 is DFQATT and CDR2 is SNEGSKA in the germline V gene (reference sequence). The CDR3 has 15 residues.

The chain employs TRBV29-1 and TRBJ1-1; D is perhaps TRBD1 (6 bases). V was cut by 0 bases and J by 5 bases, with 19 bases left in between. From germline, CDR1 is SQVTM and CDR2 ANQGSEA. CDR3 length: 16 amino acids. As DNA, the CDR3 is TGCAGCGTTGAAGATCCAGGGGCGGGGGTGGGTACTGAAGCTTTCTTT. Translation gives CSVEDPGAGVGTEAFF. Using reference TRBV29-1 and TRBJ1-1 for the parts outside the CDR3, the full variable domain is SAVISQKPSRDICQRGTSLTIQCQVDSQVTMMFWYRQQPGQSLTLIATANQGSEATYESGFVIDKFPISRPNLTFSTLTVSNMSPEDSSIYLCSVEDPGAGVGTEAFFGQGTRLTVV.

As regards this clonotype: One junction end does not reproduce the germline sequence, and a read error may be involved. The gene calls are TRBV7-2 and TRBJ2-7; D is uncertain. The length of the CDR3 is 14 residues. Germline V CDR1 and CDR2: SGHTA, FQGNSA. The CDR3 loop reads CVSTFGTSLREQYF. The CDR3 nucleotides read TGTGTCAGCACGTTTGGCACCAGCCTGCGTGAGCAGTACTTC.

The rearrangement uses TRBV3-1 and TRBJ2-3; TRBD2 aligns across 9 bases. The CDR3 totals 22 residues. Germline CDR1 LGHDT, CDR2 YNNKEL (reference sequence). Unmatched junction bases numbered 27, after V lost 2 bases and J lost 6 bases. The CDR3 region is CASSQTADPPDLEEREVDTQYF. For the CDR3, the DNA is TGTGCCAGCAGCCAAACCGCGGATCCCCCGGACTTAGAGGAGCGGGAGGTGGATACGCAGTATTTT.

V usage is TRBV29-1 and J usage is TRBJ2-2, with 7 nucleotides matching TRBD1. J lost 0 bases, V lost 5 bases, and 3 bases had no gene match. This CDR3 spans 14 amino acids. Per the germline V gene, CDR1 is SQVTM and CDR2 is ANQGSEA. CDR3 sequence reads: CSVSDRPNTGELFF. For the CDR3, the DNA is TGCAGCGTTTCGGACAGGCCGAACACCGGGGAGCTGTTTTTT.

The rearrangement joins TRBV18 to TRBJ2-1; D remains ambiguous. The CDR3 has 17 amino acids. With 3 bases removed from V and 0 bases from J, the gap between germline ends came to 15 bases. CDR1 and CDR2 from the germline V gene are KGHSH and LQKENI. Here the CDR3 reads CASSPLRSLPSYNEQFF. The CDR3 region has the DNA TGTGCCAGCTCACCGCTCAGGTCCCTACCCTCCTACAATGAGCAGTTCTTC.

At least ten counts were recorded for this clonotype. Being one base from a much bigger clone, this may be a read error. This sequence joins TRBV7-3 and TRBJ2-5, with D tentatively TRBD2 (6 bases). Trimming shortened V by 5 bases and J by 11 bases, and 21 bases separated the two germline ends. Germline CDR1 SGHTA, CDR2 FQGTGA. The CDR3 runs 14 residues. This CDR3 is CASSPGTSSNEQYF. CDR3 nucleotides: TGTGCCAGCAGCCCTGGGACTTCTTCCAATGAGCAGTACTTC.

This clonotype was picked up a small number of times. This chain joins TRBV4-2 and TRBJ2-1, with 11 bases fitting TRBD2. In germline, CDR1 is LGHNA, CDR2 YNFKEQ. V was clipped by 1 base and J by 1 base; unmatched bases: 12. This CDR3 comprises 20 residues. CDR3 protein: CASSQVEVAGGPGSYNEQFF. CDR3 nucleotides: TGTGCCAGCAGCCAAGTGGAAGTAGCGGGAGGGCCAGGTTCCTACAATGAGCAGTTCTTC.